Listed here are 3 T cell receptor beta chains from one sample, sequenced in a study of blood T cell repertoires in COVID-19. Using immunoSEQ multiplex PCR, the repertoire was profiled, and TCRdb retains in-frame clones only, with some absent. The top ten hold 2% to 2.5% of the sample, which has some 150,000 clones, around 86% seen once. Sequenced material: peripheral blood. These receptors were obtained from a man in his fifties with active COVID-19.

V is TRBV5-4 and J is TRBJ1-6; the D gene is possibly TRBD1 (6 bases). The CDR3 consists of 16 residues. Trimming stripped 0 bases from V and 10 bases from J, with 17 bases between. Germline V lookup: CDR1 SGHNT, CDR2 YYREEE (reference sequence). CDR3 region: CASSLVPGTSISPLHF. The CDR3 DNA reads TGTGCCAGCAGCTTGGTCCCCGGGACATCGATCTCACCCCTCCACTTT.

The table lists this clone with a few counts. In nucleotides, the CDR3 is TGTGCCAGCAGTTACTCACCCGGTTCTAGTAATTCACCCCTCCACTTT. Translated: CASSYSPGSSNSPLHF. The J gene is TRBJ1-6, the V gene TRBV6-5; D gene unclear. Looked up from germline, CDR1 is MNHEY and CDR2 is SVGAGI. This CDR3 comprises 16 residues. The V end was cut by 0 bases, the J end by 6 bases, with 12 bases between.

The chain is built from TRBV3-1 (or the pseudogene TRBV3-2) and TRBJ2-5; 11 nucleotides match TRBD2. This CDR3 region has 14 residues. Germline loops: CDR1 LGHDT, CDR2 YNNKEL (reference sequence). V was clipped by 3 bases and J by 4 bases; unmatched bases: 1. CDR3 bases: TGTGCCAGCAGCCACGGACTAGCGGGAGAGACCCAGTACTTC. Its translation: CASSHGLAGETQYF.